Listed below are T cell receptor beta chains from one sample, sequenced in a study of T cell repertoires in cytomegalovirus infection. In TCRdb, the reads were re-called with MiXCR into one record per CDR3 protein. The sample has hundreds of thousands of distinct CDR3 sequences; more than 25% are singletons. Their recognized antigens are unknown. The sample here was cultured CD8+ T cells from PBMCs, taken from culture after CMV antigen stimulation. All receptors come from a human donor in good health (CMV status not recorded). Some clones in this sample may be carry-over from other donors' samples. Each CDR3 is given with its conserved first and last residue. Each record gives: D gene, clone size, J gene, V gene, CDR3 protein, CDR3 DNA. A D gene is named only where the DNA matches it firmly. Size is stated for part of the rows, as once, few or many counts, or as a class when the clone is expanded.

NA,few,TRBJ1-2,TRBV7-3,CASSLTGPPTLTGYTF,TGTGCCAGCAGCTTAACGGGTCCACCCACTTTAACTGGCTACACCTTC
NA,many,TRBJ1-2,TRBV6-5,CASSYSSMNYGYTF,TGTGCCAGCAGTTACTCGTCAATGAACTATGGCTACACCTTC
TRBD2,many,TRBJ2-3,TRBV7-6,CASSPGEGDTQYF,TGTGCCAGCAGCCCCGGGGAGGGAGATACGCAGTATTTT
TRBD1,many,TRBJ1-5,TRBV7-2,CASSLGRGPYSNQPQHF,TGTGCCAGCAGCTTAGGTAGGGGGCCTTATAGCAATCAGCCCCAGCATTTT
NA,NA,TRBJ1-2,TRBV27,CASSLSSGAGYGYTF,TGTGCCAGCAGTTTATCTTCAGGGGCAGGCTATGGCTACACCTTC
NA,NA,TRBJ2-6,TRBV7-9,CASSAGRRGTGANVLTF,TGTGCCAGCAGCGCCGGAAGGAGGGGAACTGGGGCCAACGTCCTGACTTTC
NA,NA,TRBJ2-1,TRBV7-6,CASSFRRTQYNEQFF,TGTGCCAGCAGCTTCCGGAGGACTCAATACAATGAGCAGTTCTTC
NA,many,TRBJ2-7,TRBV7-9,CASSLAGAGYEQYF,TGTGCCAGCAGCTTAGCGGGGGCCGGCTACGAGCAGTACTTC
NA,few,TRBJ2-1,TRBV4-1,CASSQDRAGATYNEQFF,TGCGCCAGCAGCCAAGATAGGGCGGGGGCGACCTACAATGAGCAGTTCTTC
TRBD1,NA,TRBJ2-3,TRBV7-3,CASSFPQWTGATDTQYF,TGTGCCAGCAGCTTCCCTCAATGGACAGGGGCGACAGATACGCAGTATTTT
NA,NA,TRBJ2-5,TRBV7-6,CASRNDPQETQYF,TGTGCCAGCCGGAATGATCCCCAAGAGACCCAGTACTTC
TRBD2,NA,TRBJ2-1,TRBV5-5,CASSLDSGASYNEQFF,TGTGCCAGCAGCTTGGATAGCGGGGCTTCCTACAATGAGCAGTTCTTC
TRBD1,NA,TRBJ2-5,TRBV10-2,CASSDRGPGRETQYF,TGCGCCAGCAGTGATAGGGGGCCCGGGCGAGAGACCCAGTACTTC
NA,NA,TRBJ1-1,TRBV2,CASSEGHICFF,TGTGCCAGCAGTGAAGGGCACATCTGCTTCTTT
NA,few,TRBJ1-6,TRBV12-5,CASGADLNDNSPLHF,TGTGCTAGTGGCGCGGACTTAAACGATAATTCACCCCTCCACTTT
NA,NA,TRBJ2-7,TRBV6-1,CASSEAWQPTYEQYF,TGTGCCAGCAGTGAAGCGTGGCAGCCGACCTACGAGCAGTACTTC
NA,many,TRBJ1-2,TRBV10-3,CAISEGWSNGHTF,TGTGCCATCAGTGAGGGCTGGTCAAATGGTCACACCTTC
NA,once,TRBJ1-4,TRBV6-5,CASSPRRSYREKLFF,TGTGCCAGCAGCCCTCGTAGATCCTACCGGGAAAAACTGTTTTTT
NA,NA,TRBJ1-2,TRBV20-1,CSAQTSAKNYGYTF,TGCAGTGCTCAAACCTCGGCTAAAAACTATGGCTACACCTTC
NA,few,TRBJ2-1,TRBV7-6,CASKGGSVDEQFF,TGTGCCAGCAAAGGGGGTAGTGTAGATGAGCAGTTCTTC
NA,NA,TRBJ2-5,TRBV7-3,CASSLRVGDTQETQYF,TGTGCCAGCAGCTTAAGGGTTGGCGACACCCAAGAGACCCAGTACTTC
TRBD1,many,TRBJ2-3,TRBV7-6,CASSSGQRTDTQYF,TGTGCCAGCAGCTCGGGACAGCGCACAGATACGCAGTATTTT
NA,NA,TRBJ1-4,TRBV7-8,CASSDPTATNEKLFF,TGTGCCAGCAGCGACCCGACAGCAACTAATGAAAAACTGTTTTTT
NA,few,TRBJ2-7,TRBV7-6,CASSREQGLSSYEQYF,TGTGCCAGCAGCCGTGAGCAGGGATTAAGCTCCTACGAGCAGTACTTC
NA,many,TRBJ1-1,TRBV7-2,CASSLGRTAEAFF,TGTGCCAGCAGCTTAGGCCGGACGGCTGAAGCTTTCTTT
NA,few,TRBJ2-2,TRBV7-9,CASSLETEITGELFF,TGTGCCAGCAGCTTAGAGACAGAGATTACCGGGGAGCTGTTTTTT
TRBD2,once,TRBJ2-5,TRBV5-4,CASSLALAGDPQETQYF,TGTGCCAGCAGCTTGGCACTAGCGGGGGACCCACAAGAGACCCAGTACTTC
NA,NA,TRBJ1-5,TRBV18,CVSSPPPEPFGSNQPQHF,TGTGTCAGCTCACCACCCCCGGAGCCTTTCGGGAGCAATCAGCCCCAGCATTTT
NA,NA,TRBJ1-1,TRBV5-5,CASSRTSEAFF,TGTGCCAGCAGCCGTACCTCTGAAGCTTTCTTT